The 32 T cell receptor beta chains below all came from one sample that was sequenced in a study of shared clonotypes between healthy human individuals. TCRdb's table, derived via immunoSEQ multiplex PCR, lists solely in-frame clones and lacks some. The sample holds about 2 million clones, roughly 94% seen once. The sequencing sample was made of naive CD4+ T cells sorted from blood. As to subset: CD45RA+ positively selected. These receptors were collected from a man between 18 and 29 years old in good health.

The chain has TRBV9 and TRBJ2-1; no firm D call. Per the germline V gene, CDR1 is SGDLS and CDR2 is YYNGEE. The V end lost 0 bases, the J end lost 9 bases, and 13 bases lay between the germline ends. The CDR3 totals 14 residues. The CDR3 spells CASSVGGLHGEQFF. The CDR3 region has the DNA TGTGCCAGCAGCGTAGGGGGTTTGCATGGTGAGCAGTTCTTC.

The rearrangement joins TRBV5-1 to TRBJ1-5, with TRBD1 matching over 9 bases. The CDR3 has 18 residues. Germline trimming cut 0 bases from V and 1 base from J; bases unmatched to any gene: 8. In germline, CDR1 is SGHRS, CDR2 YFSETQ. The CDR3 DNA reads as TGCGCCAGCAGCTTGGGGGACAGGGACTCAGGGAGCAATCAGCCCCAGCATTTT. This translates into CASSLGDRDSGSNQPQHF. Full variable domain (rest looked up from reference TRBV5-1 and TRBJ1-5): KAGVTQTPRYLIKTRGQQVTLSCSPISGHRSVSWYQQTPGQGLQFLFEYFSETQRNKGNFPGRFSGRQFSNSRSEMNVSTLELGDSALYLCASSLGDRDSGSNQPQHFGDGTRLSIL.

The chain links TRBV10-3 to TRBJ2-5, with 10 bases identical to TRBD1. The trim removed 6 bases at V and 2 bases at J, leaving 3 bases unmatched. This CDR3 has 14 residues. Germline V gene lookup returns CDR1 ENHRY and CDR2 SYGVKD. CDR3 in amino acids: CAIRGQGTQETQYF. In nucleotides, the CDR3 is TGTGCCATCAGGGGACAGGGGACACAAGAGACCCAGTACTTC.

As for this clone: Other DNA sequences in this sample translate to the same CDR3. The chain combines TRBV18 with TRBJ1-2; a possible D gene is TRBD1 (5 bases). Germline V gene lookup returns CDR1 KGHSH and CDR2 LQKENI. The ends were cut back, 2 bases at V and 3 bases at J, with 7 bases in the middle. There are 13 residues in the CDR3. CDR3 in amino acids: CASSPEQDYGYTF. DNA of the CDR3: TGTGCCAGCTCACCAGAACAGGACTATGGCTACACCTTC.

The chain employs TRBV11-2 and TRBJ2-1; 7 bases fit TRBD1. CDR1 and CDR2 from the germline V gene are SGHAT and FQNNGV. The CDR3 has 15 amino acids. V shed 5 bases and J 0 bases; nucleotides not matched to a gene: 4. The CDR3 DNA reads TGTGCCAGCAGCCGACAGGGAATCTCCTACAATGAGCAGTTCTTC. Its translation is CASSRQGISYNEQFF.

This clone came up a few times. The rearrangement joins TRBV19 to TRBJ1-5; D is undetermined. The CDR3 is 11 residues long. CDR1 is LNHDA and CDR2 is SQIVND in the germline V gene (reference sequence). The V gene lost 9 bases and the J gene lost 4 bases, with 7 bases spanning the gap. The CDR3 bases are TGTGCCAGCGGGCCTAATCAGCCCCAGCATTTT. It codes for CASGPNQPQHF. The whole variable domain, filled in from reference TRBV19 and TRBJ1-5, reads DGGITQSPKYLFRKEGQNVTLSCEQNLNHDAMYWYRQDPGQGLRLIYYSQIVNDFQKGDIAEGYSVSREKKESFPLTVTSAQKNPTAFYLCASGPNQPQHFGDGTRLSIL.

The V and J genes are TRBV27 and TRBJ2-7; tentatively, D is TRBD1 (5 bases). This CDR3 comprises 13 residues. CDR1 MNHEY and CDR2 SMNVEV come from the germline V gene (reference sequence). V lost 2 bases, J lost 5 bases, and 10 bases lay in between. The CDR3 sequence is CASSLQGTHEQYF. CDR3 DNA: TGTGCCAGCAGTTTACAGGGTACCCACGAGCAGTACTTC.

In nucleotides, the CDR3 is TGTGCCAGCAGTCAGATAAGACAAAGTGTCACCTTC. This encodes CASSQIRQSVTF. The V and J genes are TRBV6-1 and TRBJ1-2; D is unresolved. The CDR3 is 12 residues long. The germline V gene encodes CDR1 MNHNS and CDR2 SASEGT. Trimming removed 5 bases from V and 13 bases from J, with 17 bases in between.

The chain's CDR3 is CASSVGGGVKNIQYF. In DNA, the CDR3 is TGTGCCAGCAGCGTAGGAGGAGGGGTTAAAAACATTCAGTACTTC. The V and J genes are TRBV9 and TRBJ2-4; the D gene is possibly TRBD2 (6 bases). CDR1 and CDR2 from the germline V gene are SGDLS and YYNGEE. Trimming removed 0 bases from V and 4 bases from J, with 11 bases in between. The CDR3 has 15 residues.

The gene calls are TRBV12-5 and TRBJ2-1; D gene unclear. V was shortened by 5 bases and J by 8 bases, with 16 bases between the two germline ends. Germline-derived CDR1 and CDR2 are LGHNT and FRNRAP. The CDR3 contains 14 residues. CDR3 sequence reads: CASGPTGLPYEQFF. The CDR3 coding sequence is TGTGCTAGTGGTCCAACCGGGCTGCCCTATGAGCAGTTCTTC.

This rearrangement joins TRBV4-1 to TRBJ2-1, with 7 bases lining up with TRBD2. Germline trimming cut 0 bases from V and 6 bases from J; bases unmatched to any gene: 5. CDR1 is MGHRA and CDR2 is YSYEKL in the germline V gene. This CDR3 is built from 15 residues. CDR3 nucleotides: TGCGCCAGCAGCCAAGACAGACTAGCCTCCAATGAGCAGTTCTTC. It codes for CASSQDRLASNEQFF.

The chain joins TRBV7-2 to TRBJ2-3; 7 bases line up with TRBD2. Germline V gene data show CDR1 as SGHTA and CDR2 as FQGNSA. The CDR3 consists of 16 residues. Trimming at V came to 3 bases and at J to 2 bases, leaving 8 bases not matched to a gene. The CDR3 loop is CASSLLLAEYTDTQYF. The CDR3 DNA reads TGTGCCAGCAGCTTGCTCCTAGCGGAGTACACAGATACGCAGTATTTT.

This clone was seen a single time. This specimen includes other DNA sequences encoding the same CDR3. V gene TRBV7-2 combines with J gene TRBJ2-1; 11 positions match TRBD2. Germline values: CDR1 SGHTA, CDR2 FQGNSA. V was clipped by 7 bases and J by 2 bases; unmatched bases: 4. There are 15 residues in the CDR3. The CDR3 bases are TGTGCCAGCAATCTAGCGGGAGGAACCTACAATGAGCAGTTCTTC. Translation gives CASNLAGGTYNEQFF.

The chain combines TRBV5-8 with TRBJ2-1; a possible D gene is TRBD2 (5 bases). This CDR3 is 16 amino acids long. The V and J ends lost 4 bases and 3 bases respectively, with 17 bases between them. Germline V lookup: CDR1 SGHTS, CDR2 YDEGEE. This chain's CDR3 is CASSGGGGSIYNEQFF. The CDR3 region has the DNA TGTGCCAGCAGCGGAGGAGGCGGAAGTATCTACAATGAGCAGTTCTTC.

CDR3 nucleotides: TGTGCCTGGAGTCCCGAGAGGACTAGCGGGAGCACAGATACGCAGTATTTT. Amino acid sequence: CAWSPERTSGSTDTQYF. The J gene is TRBJ2-3, the V gene TRBV30; 11 bases align to TRBD2. Germline values: CDR1 GTSNPN, CDR2 SVGIG (reference sequence). Trimming cost V 2 bases and J 0 bases; bases outside gene matches: 7. The CDR3 runs to 17 residues.

The DNA of the CDR3 is TGTGCCAGCAGGGACACAGGGACCTATGGCTACACCTTC. Residues: CASRDTGTYGYTF. The gene calls are TRBV6-1 and TRBJ1-2, with D possibly TRBD1 on 6 matching bases. Per germline, CDR1 MNHNS and CDR2 SASEGT. The V end lost 6 bases, the J end lost 4 bases, and 12 bases lay between the germline ends. CDR3 length equals 13 residues.

This chain links TRBV10-1 with TRBJ1-5; D remains unclear. This CDR3 contains 13 residues. Germline CDR1 WNHNN, CDR2 SYGVQD (reference sequence). Deletions cut 3 bases from V and 5 bases from J, with 8 bases between. The CDR3 sequence is CASSERRDQPQHF. The CDR3 DNA reads TGCGCCAGCAGTGAACGCAGAGATCAGCCCCAGCATTTT.

V and J are TRBV7-6 and TRBJ2-1; 10 bases fit TRBD2. Germline values: CDR1 SGHVS, CDR2 FNYEAQ. J was trimmed by 9 bases and V by 5 bases; bases with no gene match: 13. The CDR3 has 16 amino acids. The CDR3 DNA follows: TGTGCCAGCAGCGGATCCAGCGGGAGGGCCTGGGGTGAGCAGTTCTTC. Amino acid sequence: CASSGSSGRAWGEQFF. Complete variable domain (other parts from reference TRBV7-6 and TRBJ2-1): GAGVSQSPRYKVTKRGQDVALRCDPISGHVSLYWYRQALGQGPEFLTYFNYEAQQDKSGLPNDRFSAERPEGSISTLTIQRTEQRDSAMYRCASSGSSGRAWGEQFFGPGTRLTVL.

The V call is TRBV7-2, the J call TRBJ2-3; D is possibly TRBD2 (6 bases). Germline V gene sequence: CDR1 SGHTA, CDR2 FQGNSA. The CDR3 contains 14 residues. With 3 bases removed from V and 6 bases from J, the gap between germline ends came to 13 bases. The CDR3 region is CASSFEAGPDTQYF. The CDR3 bases are TGTGCCAGCAGCTTCGAAGCGGGCCCGGATACGCAGTATTTT. Looking up the rest from reference TRBV7-2 and TRBJ2-3 gives the full variable domain: GAGVSQSPSNKVTEKGKDVELRCDPISGHTALYWYRQSLGQGLEFLIYFQGNSAPDKSGLPSDRFSAERTGGSVSTLTIQRTQQEDSAVYLCASSFEAGPDTQYFGPGTRLTVL.

This chain uses TRBV7-9 with TRBJ1-5, with a tentative D call TRBD1 (6 bases). CDR1 and CDR2 (germline): SEHNR, FQNEAQ (reference sequence). There are 14 residues in the CDR3. V gave up 6 bases and J gave up 7 bases, with 16 bases separating them. The CDR3 nucleotides are TGTGCCAGCAGTTCCGGGACAAGGGACCAGCCCCAGCATTTT. It codes for CASSSGTRDQPQHF.

The rearrangement joins TRBV5-1 to TRBJ2-5; 14 bases are a match to TRBD2. Trimming took 5 bases from V and 0 from J; bases not matched to a gene: 9. Germline V gene data show CDR1 as SGHRS and CDR2 as YFSETQ. There are 18 residues in the CDR3. The CDR3 DNA is TGCGCCAGCAGAAGACTAGCGGGGGGGCCCCCGTACCAAGAGACCCAGTACTTC. It yields the protein CASRRLAGGPPYQETQYF. Together with reference TRBV5-1 and TRBJ2-5, the CDR3 gives the full variable domain: KAGVTQTPRYLIKTRGQQVTLSCSPISGHRSVSWYQQTPGQGLQFLFEYFSETQRNKGNFPGRFSGRQFSNSRSEMNVSTLELGDSALYLCASRRLAGGPPYQETQYFGPGTRLLVL.

The CDR3 coding sequence is TGTGCCAGCACCACAGCCCGACCTTCGGATGGCTACACCTTC. This translates into CASTTARPSDGYTF. The rearrangement links TRBV6-1 to TRBJ1-2; D unclear. Trimming cost V 7 bases and J 6 bases, with 18 bases left between them. This CDR3 is 14 amino acids long. Germline CDR1 and CDR2: MNHNS and SASEGT.

The chain is built from TRBV5-1 and TRBJ1-1; D ambiguous. Trimming removed 1 base from V and 0 bases from J, with 7 bases in between. The CDR3 consists of 14 residues. In germline, CDR1 is SGHRS, CDR2 YFSETQ. The CDR3 region is CASSLYRLNTEAFF. Written as DNA, the CDR3 is TGCGCCAGCAGCTTGTATCGCCTGAACACTGAAGCTTTCTTT.

This clone was seen only once. The V call is TRBV20-1, the J call TRBJ2-5; D is ambiguous. The length of the CDR3 is 11 residues. V was pared by 6 bases and J by 5 bases, with 10 bases between. The germline V gene encodes CDR1 DFQATT and CDR2 SNEGSKA (reference sequence). The CDR3 region is CSATLMETQYF. The CDR3 DNA sequence: TGCAGTGCCACTCTCATGGAGACCCAGTACTTC.

The chain couples TRBV10-2 to TRBJ2-3; tentatively, D is TRBD1 or TRBD2 (6 bases each). Trimming removed 2 bases from V and 1 base from J, with 13 bases in between. Germline CDR1 reads WSHSY; CDR2 reads SAAADI. CDR3 length: 16 amino acids. For the CDR3, the DNA is TGCGCCAGCAGTGAGGGGGGGCGAGGGGGCACAGATACGCAGTATTTT. Translating gives CASSEGGRGGTDTQYF.

About this clone itself: An end of the junction differs from the germline gene, which may be a read error. The genes are TRBV4-1 and TRBJ1-5; D is undetermined. The CDR3 sequence is 15 residues long. Looked up from germline, CDR1 is MGHRA and CDR2 is YSYEKL. CDR3 loop: CASAPGLGSNQPQHF. The CDR3 nucleotides are TGTGCCAGTGCCCCAGGTCTCGGGAGCAATCAGCCCCAGCATTTT.

This chain links TRBV15 with TRBJ2-5; 9 bases map to TRBD1. The CDR3 runs 14 residues. After removal of 4 bases from V and 4 bases from J, the junction contained 4 bases not matched to a gene. The germline V gene has CDR1 LNHNV and CDR2 YYDKDF (reference sequence). CDR3 residues: CATSIGQGRETQYF. The DNA of the CDR3 is TGTGCCACCAGCATTGGACAGGGGCGAGAGACCCAGTACTTC.

This sequence joins TRBV6-6 and TRBJ2-5; D call uncertain. The J call may be incorrect, as the DNA end agrees better with TRBJ2-7. Germline CDR1 MNHNY, CDR2 SVGAGI (reference sequence). The CDR3 contains 14 residues. The CDR3 sequence: CASRPPDGTYEQYF. Written as DNA, the CDR3 is TGTGCCAGCAGGCCCCCGGACGGAACCTACGAGCAGTACTTC.

The chain couples TRBV10-2 to TRBJ1-6; 8 bases align to TRBD1. CDR1 WSHSY and CDR2 SAAADI come from the germline V gene. The V and J ends lost 6 bases and 9 bases, in that order; junction bases with no gene match: 4. The CDR3 has 13 residues. The CDR3 DNA reads as TGCGCCAGCAGGGGACAGGCCGGTTCACCCCTCCACTTT. This translates into CASRGQAGSPLHF.

This clone was counted ten times or more. The chain links TRBV25-1 to TRBJ1-1, with D possibly matching TRBD1 (5 bases). The V and J ends lost 6 bases and 0 bases respectively, with 14 bases between them. CDR3 length: 15 residues. The V gene's germline CDR1 is MGHDK and CDR2 SYGVNS. Written as DNA, the CDR3 is TGTGCCAGCAGCTTTGGGGGGACCATGAACACTGAAGCTTTCTTT. Translating gives CASSFGGTMNTEAFF.

The chain combines TRBV5-1 with TRBJ1-2; the D gene is possibly TRBD1 (6 bases). Germline CDR1 is SGHRS and CDR2 is YFSETQ. Trimming left V 3 bases short and J 4 bases short, with 16 bases between. There are 15 residues in the CDR3. The DNA for the CDR3 is TGCGCCAGCAGCTCGGTACCGGACAGCCCCTATGGCTACACCTTC. Translated: CASSSVPDSPYGYTF.

V usage is TRBV6-1 and J usage is TRBJ2-7; 9 positions match TRBD1. The CDR3 is 13 residues long. V was clipped by 4 bases and J by 6 bases; unmatched bases: 4. The V gene's germline CDR1 is MNHNS and CDR2 SASEGT. The CDR3 DNA reads TGTGCCAGCAGTGGGGGACAGGGCGGCGAGCAGTACTTC. The encoded protein is CASSGGQGGEQYF.